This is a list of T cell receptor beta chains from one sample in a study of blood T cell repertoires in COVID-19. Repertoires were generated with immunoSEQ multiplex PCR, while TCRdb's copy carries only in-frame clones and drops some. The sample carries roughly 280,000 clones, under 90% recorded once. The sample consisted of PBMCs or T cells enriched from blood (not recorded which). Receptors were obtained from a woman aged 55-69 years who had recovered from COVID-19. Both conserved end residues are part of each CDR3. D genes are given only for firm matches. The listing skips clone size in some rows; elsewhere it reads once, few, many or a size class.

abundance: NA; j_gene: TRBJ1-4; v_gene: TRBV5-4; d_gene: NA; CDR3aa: CASSESGPGGEKLFF; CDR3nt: TGTGCCAGCAGCGAATCCGGGCCTGGCGGGGAAAAACTGTTTTTT
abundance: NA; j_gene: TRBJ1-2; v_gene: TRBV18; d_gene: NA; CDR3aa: CASSPPRGQWEDATSGGYTF; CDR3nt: TGTGCCAGCTCACCACCGAGGGGCCAATGGGAGGATGCCACGTCGGGTGGCTACACCTTC
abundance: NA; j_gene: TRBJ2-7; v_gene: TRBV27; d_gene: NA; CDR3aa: CASSLTAVAYEQYF; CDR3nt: TGTGCCAGCAGTTTAACAGCAGTCGCCTACGAGCAGTACTTC
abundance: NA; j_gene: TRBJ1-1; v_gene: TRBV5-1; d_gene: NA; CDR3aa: CASSLAQAANTEAFF; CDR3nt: TGCGCCAGCAGCTTGGCCCAGGCTGCAAACACTGAAGCTTTCTTT
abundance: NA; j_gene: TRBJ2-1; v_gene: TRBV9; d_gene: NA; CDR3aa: CASSETSHYNEQFF; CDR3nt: TGTGCCAGCAGCGAAACCTCACATTACAATGAGCAGTTCTTC
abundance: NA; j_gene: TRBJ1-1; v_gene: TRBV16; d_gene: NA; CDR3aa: CASSPGEDTEAFF; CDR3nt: TGTGCCAGCAGCCCGGGGGAGGACACTGAAGCTTTCTTT
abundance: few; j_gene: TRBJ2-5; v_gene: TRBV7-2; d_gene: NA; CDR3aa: CASSRYSEETQYF; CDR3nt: TGTGCCAGCAGCCGGTACTCCGAAGAGACCCAGTACTTC
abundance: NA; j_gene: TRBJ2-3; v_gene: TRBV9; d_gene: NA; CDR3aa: CASSDRQGGDTQYF; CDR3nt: TGTGCCAGCAGCGATAGACAGGGAGGAGATACGCAGTATTTT
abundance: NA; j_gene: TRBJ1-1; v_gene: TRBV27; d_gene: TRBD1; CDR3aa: CASSHDRGTEAFF; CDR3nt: TGTGCCAGCAGTCACGACAGGGGAACTGAAGCTTTCTTT
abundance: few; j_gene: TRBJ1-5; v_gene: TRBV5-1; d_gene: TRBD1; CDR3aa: CASSPGQGGQPQHF; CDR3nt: TGCGCCAGCAGCCCGGGACAGGGCGGCCAGCCCCAGCATTTT
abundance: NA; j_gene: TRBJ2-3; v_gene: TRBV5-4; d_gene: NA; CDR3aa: CASSFTGSLDTQYF; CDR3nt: TGTGCCAGCAGCTTTACAGGTTCCTTAGATACGCAGTATTTT
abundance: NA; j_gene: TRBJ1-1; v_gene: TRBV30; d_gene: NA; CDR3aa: CAWSLHSGLKEAFF; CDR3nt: TGTGCCTGGAGTCTCCATTCAGGGTTAAAAGAAGCTTTCTTT
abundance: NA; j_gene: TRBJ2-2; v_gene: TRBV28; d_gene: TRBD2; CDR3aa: CASRRLAGGQATGELFF; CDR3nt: TGTGCCAGCAGGCGACTAGCGGGGGGCCAGGCCACCGGGGAGCTGTTTTTT
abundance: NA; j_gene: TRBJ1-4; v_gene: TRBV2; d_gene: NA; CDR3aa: CASRMGGHYNEKLFF; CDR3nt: TGTGCCAGCAGAATGGGCGGACACTATAATGAAAAACTGTTTTTT
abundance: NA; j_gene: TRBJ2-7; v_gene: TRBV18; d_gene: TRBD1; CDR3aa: CASSPLDRGFQQYF; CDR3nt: TGTGCCAGCTCACCACTGGACAGGGGATTCCAGCAGTACTTC
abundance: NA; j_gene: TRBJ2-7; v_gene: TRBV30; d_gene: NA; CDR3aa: CAWSGGRTSAYEQYF; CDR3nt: TGTGCCTGGAGTGGAGGGCGGACCTCAGCCTACGAGCAGTACTTC
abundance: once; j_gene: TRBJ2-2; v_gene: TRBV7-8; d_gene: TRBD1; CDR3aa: CASSGSTGGSIGELFF; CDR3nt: TGTGCCAGCAGCGGTTCGACAGGGGGCTCGATCGGGGAGCTGTTTTTT
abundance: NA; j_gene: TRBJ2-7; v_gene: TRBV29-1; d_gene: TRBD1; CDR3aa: CSVLGQGAYEQYF; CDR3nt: TGCAGCGTACTCGGACAGGGGGCATACGAGCAGTACTTC
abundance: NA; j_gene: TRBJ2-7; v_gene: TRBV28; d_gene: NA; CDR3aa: CASRDRGVYEQYF; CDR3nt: TGTGCCAGCAGGGACCGGGGAGTTTACGAGCAGTACTTC
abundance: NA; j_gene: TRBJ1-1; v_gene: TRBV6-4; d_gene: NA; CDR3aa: CARSGGTEAFF; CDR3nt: TGTGCCAGAAGCGGGGGCACTGAAGCTTTCTTT
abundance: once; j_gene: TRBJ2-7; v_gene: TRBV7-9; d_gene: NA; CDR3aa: CASRRVRGNEQYF; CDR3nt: TGTGCCAGCAGAAGAGTTAGGGGTAATGAGCAGTACTTC
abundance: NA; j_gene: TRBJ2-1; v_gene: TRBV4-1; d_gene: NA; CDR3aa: CASSQSIGGLSYNEQFF; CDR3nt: TGCGCCAGCAGCCAAAGTATCGGCGGGCTCTCCTACAATGAGCAGTTCTTC
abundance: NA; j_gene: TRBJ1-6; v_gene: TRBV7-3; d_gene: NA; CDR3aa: CASSLERMNSPLHF; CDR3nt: TGTGCCAGCAGCTTAGAGCGGATGAATTCACCCCTCCACTTT
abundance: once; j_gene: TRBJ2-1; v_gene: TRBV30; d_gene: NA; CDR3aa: CAWSPGTTPYNEQFF; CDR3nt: TGTGCCTGGAGCCCCGGGACAACCCCCTACAATGAGCAGTTCTTC
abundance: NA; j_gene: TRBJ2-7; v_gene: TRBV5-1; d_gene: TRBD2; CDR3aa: CASSLPSGSIPEQYF; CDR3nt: TGCGCCAGCAGCTTGCCTAGCGGGAGTATTCCCGAGCAGTACTTC
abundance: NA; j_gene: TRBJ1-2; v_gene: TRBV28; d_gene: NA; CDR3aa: CASSRGEVGGYTF; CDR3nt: TGTGCCAGCAGTCGGGGGGAGGTTGGCGGCTACACCTTC
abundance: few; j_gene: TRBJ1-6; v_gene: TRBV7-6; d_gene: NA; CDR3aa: CASSPGHAAPLHF; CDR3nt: TGTGCCAGCAGCCCAGGGCATGCGGCACCCCTCCACTTT
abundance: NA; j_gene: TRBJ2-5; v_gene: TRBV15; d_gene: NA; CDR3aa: CATSRESRETQYF; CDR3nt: TGTGCCACCAGCAGAGAGTCACGGGAGACCCAGTACTTC
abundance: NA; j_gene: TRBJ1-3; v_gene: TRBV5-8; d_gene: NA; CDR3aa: CASSLARNTIYF; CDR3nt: TGTGCCAGCAGCTTGGCTCGAAACACCATATATTTT
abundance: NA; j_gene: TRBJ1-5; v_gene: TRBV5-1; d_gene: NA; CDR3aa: CASSLAPGDNQPQHF; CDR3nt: TGCGCCAGCAGCTTGGCTCCCGGGGACAATCAGCCCCAGCATTTT
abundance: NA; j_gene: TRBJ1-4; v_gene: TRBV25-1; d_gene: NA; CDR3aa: CASTRGGRGEKLFF; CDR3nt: TGTGCCAGCACTCGAGGCGGGAGAGGTGAAAAACTGTTTTTT
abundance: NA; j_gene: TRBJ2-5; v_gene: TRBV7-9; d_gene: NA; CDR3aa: CASSPNGGFKETQYF; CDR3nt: TGTGCCAGCAGCCCTAATGGGGGGTTTAAAGAGACCCAGTACTTC
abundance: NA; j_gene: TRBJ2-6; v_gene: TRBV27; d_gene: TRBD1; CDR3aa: CASSSGQGAYGANVLTF; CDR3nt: TGTGCCAGCAGCTCTGGACAGGGGGCCTATGGGGCCAACGTCCTGACTTTC
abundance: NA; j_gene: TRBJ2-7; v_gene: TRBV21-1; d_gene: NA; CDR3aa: CASSKALFVCNRSYEQYF; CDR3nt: TGTGCCAGCAGCAAAGCGCTATTTGTATGTAACAGGTCCTACGAGCAGTACTTC
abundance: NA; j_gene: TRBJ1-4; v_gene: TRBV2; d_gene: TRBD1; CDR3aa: CASTGVANEKLFF; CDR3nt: TGTGCCAGTACAGGGGTAGCTAATGAAAAACTGTTTTTT
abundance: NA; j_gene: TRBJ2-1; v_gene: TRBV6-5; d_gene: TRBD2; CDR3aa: CASSRTSADNEQFF; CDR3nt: TGTGCCAGCAGTCGGACTAGCGCCGACAATGAGCAGTTCTTC
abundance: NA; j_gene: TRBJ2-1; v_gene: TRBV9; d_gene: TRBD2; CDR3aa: CASSKSGSYNEQFF; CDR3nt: TGTGCCAGCTCGAAGAGCGGGAGTTACAATGAGCAGTTCTTC
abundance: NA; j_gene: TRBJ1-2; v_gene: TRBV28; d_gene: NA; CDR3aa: CASGSGYGYTF; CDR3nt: TGTGCCAGCGGGTCGGGCTATGGCTACACCTTC
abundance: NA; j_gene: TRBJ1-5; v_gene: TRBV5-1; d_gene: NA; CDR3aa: CASSMDTWESPQHF; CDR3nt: TGCGCCAGCAGCATGGACACGTGGGAGTCGCCCCAGCATTTT
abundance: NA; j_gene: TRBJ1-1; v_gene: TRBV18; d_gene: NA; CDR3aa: CASSPRQGNTEAFF; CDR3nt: TGTGCCAGCTCACCAAGGCAGGGTAACACTGAAGCTTTCTTT
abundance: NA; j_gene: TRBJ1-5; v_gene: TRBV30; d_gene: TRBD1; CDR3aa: CAWSLRGQGTQHF; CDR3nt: TGTGCCTGGAGCCTACGGGGACAGGGGACCCAGCATTTT
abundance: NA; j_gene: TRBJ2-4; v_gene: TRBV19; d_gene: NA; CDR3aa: CASSMGGTKNIQYF; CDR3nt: TGTGCCAGTAGTATGGGGGGAACCAAAAACATTCAGTACTTC